The clone carrying this T cell receptor (beta chain) occurred many times. The data derive from a study of blood T cell repertoires in COVID-19. The CDR3 extends over 15 amino acids. Germline loops: CDR1 SNHLY, CDR2 FYNNEI. After removal of 6 bases from V and 1 base from J, the junction contained 5 bases not matched to a gene. Sequencing was performed with immunoSEQ multiplex PCR; in TCRdb, only in-frame clones are kept and a portion is missing. The data contain roughly 500,000 clones, 75% to 90% of them singletons. Source material: peripheral blood. This TCR derives from a man younger than 35 with COVID-19, enrolled during active disease. V usage is TRBV2 and J usage is TRBJ2-4; TRBD2 matches 8 bases. CDR3 residues: CASRAGGGAKNIQYF. CDR3 sequence (DNA): TGTGCCAGCAGAGCAGGCGGGGGGGCCAAAAACATTCAGTACTTC.